What follows describes a single T cell receptor beta chain. The CDR3 has 16 residues. Germline loops: CDR1 SEHNR, CDR2 FQNEAQ (reference sequence). The V end was cut by 6 bases, the J end by 1 base, with 19 bases between. This sample was included in a study of shared clonotypes between healthy human individuals. The assay was immunoSEQ multiplex PCR, and TCRdb's table has in-frame clones only and misses some. The data hold about 1.4 million clones, with approximately 96% observed a single time. The rearrangement joins TRBV7-9 to TRBJ2-7; D might be TRBD2 (6 bases). This receptor was identified in a man aged 25 to 45 in good health. The sequenced sample consisted of naive CD4+ T cells sorted from blood. Subset given: CD45RA+ positively selected. The chain's CDR3 is CASSSDRDFKSYEQYF. Written as DNA, the CDR3 is TGTGCCAGCAGTTCCGACCGGGACTTCAAATCCTACGAGCAGTACTTC.